Each of the 30 T cell receptor beta chains below was sequenced from the same sample in a study of T cell changes during pregnancy in multiple sclerosis. Data came from immunoSEQ multiplex PCR; TCRdb stores just in-frame clones and leaves some out. This sample yields 56,000 or so clones, of which approximately 90% are seen a single time; roughly 0.4% belongs to the top ten. The source was CD4+ T cells from peripheral blood mononuclear cells, collected in the third trimester of pregnancy. Every receptor here comes from a female donor with multiple sclerosis, enrolled in a pregnancy study.

This chain uses TRBV11-3 with TRBJ2-2; 12 bases match TRBD2. The ends lost 4 bases at V and 6 bases at J; junction bases unmatched: 18. CDR3 length: 20 amino acids. CDR1 and CDR2 (germline): SGHNT, YENEEA. The CDR3 reads CASSSRGPSGRVVSAGELFF. The CDR3 DNA is TGTGCCAGCAGCTCGCGGGGGCCTAGCGGGAGGGTTGTATCGGCCGGGGAGCTGTTTTTT. Using reference TRBV11-3 and TRBJ2-2 for the parts outside the CDR3, the full variable domain is EAGVVQSPRYKIIEKKQPVAFWCNPISGHNTLYWYLQNLGQGPELLIRYENEEAVDDSQLPKDRFSAERLKGVDSTLKIQPAELGDSAVYLCASSSRGPSGRVVSAGELFFGEGSRLTVL.

The V and J genes are TRBV5-1 and TRBJ1-1; D gene ambiguous. The CDR3 loop spans 11 amino acids. Germline V lookup: CDR1 SGHRS, CDR2 YFSETQ. Trimming shortened V by 0 bases and J by 9 bases, and 6 bases separated the two germline ends. The CDR3: CASSLVLKAFF. DNA of the CDR3: TGCGCCAGCAGCTTGGTTCTAAAAGCTTTCTTT.

Concerning this clone: The DNA is left out, because the CDR3 cannot be placed on it with certainty; the CDR3 is given as TCRdb lists it. Other DNA sequences in the sample encode the same CDR3. V is TRBV5-5 and J is TRBJ2-1; the D call of TRBD2 is as the table states it, not checked on the DNA. Including both end residues, the CDR3 is 17 amino acids long. Germline V gives CDR1 SGHKS, CDR2 YYEKEE (reference sequence). The CDR3 sequence: CASSLVWASGIMSVEFF.

V is TRBV7-8 and J is TRBJ2-2, with D tentatively TRBD1 (5 bases). CDR3 length: 16 residues. Germline-derived CDR1 and CDR2 are SGHVS and FQNEAQ. V was shortened by 1 base and J by 3 bases, with 12 bases between the two germline ends. CDR3 DNA: TGTGCCAGCAGCTTAGGGGCGGAAGGGGACACCGGGGAGCTGTTTTTT. Translating it yields CASSLGAEGDTGELFF.

V is TRBV7-9 and J is TRBJ1-5; D unresolved. The CDR3 is 14 amino acids. The V and J ends lost 1 base and 4 bases respectively, with 8 bases between them. Germline loops: CDR1 SEHNR, CDR2 FQNEAQ (reference sequence). For the CDR3, the DNA is TGTGCCAGCAGCTTAGGGGAGAATAATCAGCCCCAGCATTTT. Its translation: CASSLGENNQPQHF.

This chain links TRBV2 with TRBJ2-7; TRBD1 agrees at 7 bases. Germline V lookup: CDR1 SNHLY, CDR2 FYNNEI. CDR3 length equals 14 residues. V lost 4 bases to trimming and J lost 1 base; unmatched junction nucleotides: 4. CDR3 sequence: CASSVGQVSYEQYF. The DNA for the CDR3 is TGTGCCAGCAGTGTAGGACAGGTGTCCTACGAGCAGTACTTC.

The V gene is TRBV7-2, the J gene TRBJ2-7; 8 bases are shared with TRBD1. This CDR3 comprises 14 residues. The germline V gene has CDR1 SGHTA and CDR2 FQGNSA. V lost 1 base, J lost 3 bases, and 2 bases stayed unmatched. CDR3 DNA: TGTGCCAGCAGCTTAGGGACAGGGAACTACGAGCAGTACTTC. It specifies CASSLGTGNYEQYF.

The CDR3 nucleotides are TGTGCCAGCAGTGCTGCCAGGGCTAGCTATGGCTACACCTTC. The encoded protein is CASSAARASYGYTF. The V gene is TRBV2, the J gene TRBJ1-2; possible D gene TRBD1, 5 bases. This CDR3 is 14 amino acids long. In germline, CDR1 is SNHLY, CDR2 FYNNEI. V dropped 4 bases and J dropped 4 bases, with 13 bases sitting between them.

This chain connects TRBV4-3 to TRBJ2-3; 10 bases fit TRBD1. Germline-derived CDR1 and CDR2 are LGHNA and YSLEER. The ends lost 0 bases at V and 5 bases at J; junction bases unmatched: 5. CDR3 length: 16 amino acids. The CDR3 coding sequence is TGCGCCAGCAGCCAAGAGACAGGGGGCGCGAGAGATACGCAGTATTTT. This codes for CASSQETGGARDTQYF.

This chain uses TRBV5-6 with TRBJ2-5; a weak D match, TRBD2 (7 bases). Between the trimmed V and J ends, which lost 4 bases and 10 bases, there was a span of 17 bases. Germline CDR1 is SGHDT and CDR2 is YYEEEE. The CDR3 totals 13 residues. The CDR3 spells CASSKEQGGYQYF. The CDR3 DNA reads as TGTGCCAGCAGCAAAGAACAGGGAGGGTACCAGTACTTC.

The chain recombines TRBV4-2 with TRBJ2-3; D possibly corresponds to TRBD1 (6 bases). The CDR3 sequence is 15 residues long. Germline V lookup: CDR1 LGHNA, CDR2 YNFKEQ. V dropped 0 bases and J dropped 2 bases, with 9 bases sitting between them. CDR3 in DNA: TGTGCCAGCAGCCAAGAAACAGGGTTCACAGATACGCAGTATTTT. This encodes CASSQETGFTDTQYF.

V gene TRBV2 combines with J gene TRBJ1-2, with a possible D match to TRBD1 (5 bases). CDR3 size: 21 residues. Per germline, CDR1 SNHLY and CDR2 FYNNEI. Trimming left V 6 bases short and J 3 bases short, with 35 bases between. The CDR3 loop reads CASRFNSRRRDFPLKHYGYTF. The CDR3, as DNA: TGTGCCAGCAGATTCAACTCTAGACGCCGGGACTTTCCTCTAAAGCACTATGGCTACACCTTC.

V and J are TRBV5-1 and TRBJ1-2; 10 bases line up with TRBD1. Trimming took 1 base from V and 6 from J; bases not matched to a gene: 9. The CDR3 extends over 16 amino acids. Per germline, CDR1 SGHRS and CDR2 YFSETQ. CDR3 in DNA: TGCGCCAGCAGCTTGACGGACAGGGGGGGAATAAATGGCTACACCTTC. This encodes CASSLTDRGGINGYTF.

The chain's CDR3 is CASSLGGQGSNEQFF. Written as DNA, the CDR3 is TGTGCCAGCAGCTTGGGAGGGCAGGGGAGTAATGAGCAGTTCTTC. V and J are TRBV5-4 and TRBJ2-1; tentative D call: TRBD1 (6 bases). From germline, CDR1 is SGHNT and CDR2 YYREEE (reference sequence). The CDR3 spans 15 residues. Trimming left V 0 bases short and J 7 bases short, with 14 bases between.

The CDR3 bases are TGTGCCACCAGCAGAGGAGCAGGGGGCGGGTATGGCTACACCTTC. Translated, it gives CATSRGAGGGYGYTF. The chain links TRBV15 to TRBJ1-2; 8 nucleotides agree with TRBD1. Per the germline V gene, CDR1 is LNHNV and CDR2 is YYDKDF (reference sequence). V lost 1 base and J lost 5; bases outside the gene matches: 6. The CDR3 has 15 residues.

The chain carries TRBV5-1 and TRBJ2-7, with TRBD2 identical over 10 bases. This CDR3 contains 16 residues. V lost 0 bases and J lost 3; bases outside the gene matches: 6. Germline V gene data show CDR1 as SGHRS and CDR2 as YFSETQ. The CDR3 DNA reads as TGCGCCAGCAGCTTGGCGGTAGCGGGAGGACTCTACGAGCAGTACTTC. Amino acid sequence: CASSLAVAGGLYEQYF.

The chain joins TRBV6-5 to TRBJ1-6; D might be TRBD1 (5 bases). V was shortened by 2 bases and J by 10 bases, with 15 bases between the two germline ends. The CDR3 consists of 15 residues. Germline assignment: CDR1 MNHEY and CDR2 SVGAGI. The CDR3 reads CASSYRVGAESPLHF. Here the CDR3 DNA reads TGTGCCAGCAGTTACAGGGTTGGGGCTGAATCACCCCTCCACTTT.

V usage is TRBV13 and J usage is TRBJ1-2; 8 positions agree with TRBD1. Germline V gene lookup returns CDR1 PRHDT and CDR2 FYEKMQ (reference sequence). CDR3 length equals 15 residues. V lost 4 bases and J lost 6; bases outside the gene matches: 10. DNA of the CDR3: TGTGCCAGCAGCTCACGGGACAGGCTTTTACATGGCTACACCTTC. It codes for CASSSRDRLLHGYTF. The whole variable domain, filled in from reference TRBV13 and TRBJ1-2, reads AAGVIQSPRHLIKEKRETATLKCYPIPRHDTVYWYQQGPGQDPQFLISFYEKMQSDKGSIPDRFSAQQFSDYHSELNMSSLELGDSALYFCASSSRDRLLHGYTFGSGTRLTVV.

The chain links TRBV7-9 to TRBJ1-1; D may be TRBD1 (6 bases). The CDR3 is 16 amino acids. Germline lookup yields CDR1 SEHNR and CDR2 FQNEAQ (reference sequence). With 0 bases removed from V and 10 bases from J, the gap between germline ends came to 21 bases. CDR3 protein: CASSLADRNNRVRAFF. Here the CDR3 DNA reads TGTGCCAGCAGCTTAGCAGACCGAAATAACAGGGTTAGAGCTTTCTTT.

The rearrangement uses TRBV19 and TRBJ2-1, with 8 bases fitting TRBD1. The CDR3 runs to 19 residues. V lost 7 bases to trimming and J lost 7 bases; unmatched junction nucleotides: 24. Germline V CDR1 and CDR2: LNHDA, SQIVND (reference sequence). The CDR3 loop is CASTRGRRRGAVIFNEQFF. The DNA for the CDR3 is TGTGCCAGTACCAGGGGGCGCCGGAGAGGGGCGGTCATCTTTAATGAGCAGTTCTTC.

The CDR3 region is CASSLKLLMGQLNTGELFF. In DNA form, the CDR3 reads TGCGCCAGCAGCTTGAAATTGCTGATGGGACAGCTGAACACCGGGGAGCTGTTTTTT. The chain is built from TRBV5-1 and TRBJ2-2, with TRBD1 matching 7 bases. J was trimmed by 1 base and V by 1 base; bases with no gene match: 13. Germline values: CDR1 SGHRS, CDR2 YFSETQ. The CDR3 contains 19 residues.

This clone was recorded a few times. The chain employs TRBV7-2 and TRBJ2-3; D may be TRBD2 (6 bases). Germline V lookup: CDR1 SGHTA, CDR2 FQGNSA. CDR3 length: 14 residues. V was trimmed by 3 bases and J by 2 bases, leaving 9 bases between them. The CDR3 loop is CASSFGGATDTQYF. The CDR3 coding sequence is TGTGCCAGCAGCTTTGGCGGGGCCACAGATACGCAGTATTTT.

The chain carries TRBV4-3 and TRBJ2-1; 10 positions match TRBD1. The V and J ends lost 1 base and 4 bases, in that order; junction bases with no gene match: 4. Germline CDR1 reads LGHNA; CDR2 reads YSLEER. CDR3 size: 16 residues. The CDR3 DNA follows: TGCGCCAGCAGCCAAGGGACAGGGGGAGCATACAATGAGCAGTTCTTC. Amino acids: CASSQGTGGAYNEQFF.

This rearrangement joins TRBV6-5 to TRBJ2-7, with TRBD1 identical over 11 bases. With 8 bases clipped from V and 5 bases from J, the junction kept 8 bases outside the gene matches. Germline V gives CDR1 MNHEY, CDR2 SVGAGI. The CDR3 has 14 residues. The CDR3 is CASGRTGGRDEQYF. The CDR3, as DNA: TGTGCCAGCGGACGGACAGGGGGCAGGGACGAGCAGTACTTC.

The chain employs TRBV7-6 and TRBJ2-5; weak D call: TRBD2 (5 bases). The CDR3 has 16 amino acids. The V gene's germline CDR1 is SGHVS and CDR2 FNYEAQ. V was clipped by 1 base and J by 2 bases, with 14 bases between them. CDR3 nucleotide sequence: TGTGCCAGCAGCTTAGGAGGTTTGCGGGCTCAAGAGACCCAGTACTTC. Translation: CASSLGGLRAQETQYF.

The V and J genes are TRBV7-2 and TRBJ1-4; D is perhaps TRBD1 (5 bases). The V end lost 1 base, the J end lost 6 bases, and 12 bases lay between the germline ends. Germline V lookup: CDR1 SGHTA, CDR2 FQGNSA. The CDR3 has 15 amino acids. The CDR3, as DNA: TGTGCCAGCAGCTTAGTGGGGGGGAGGTATGAAAAACTGTTTTTT. It codes for CASSLVGGRYEKLFF. Drawing the rest from reference TRBV7-2 and TRBJ1-4, the complete variable domain is GAGVSQSPSNKVTEKGKDVELRCDPISGHTALYWYRQSLGQGLEFLIYFQGNSAPDKSGLPSDRFSAERTGGSVSTLTIQRTQQEDSAVYLCASSLVGGRYEKLFFGSGTQLSVL.

The sample holds a few counts of this clone. The rearrangement joins TRBV18 to TRBJ1-2; 9 nucleotides line up with TRBD1. Per germline, CDR1 KGHSH and CDR2 LQKENI. The J segment lost 2 bases and the V segment lost 8 bases, leaving 15 bases of the junction unmatched. CDR3 length equals 17 residues. CDR3 coding DNA: TGTGCCAGCGCCCTCCTAAACCGGGACAGGGCAAACTATGGCTACACCTTC. Protein sequence: CASALLNRDRANYGYTF.

The V gene is TRBV19, the J gene TRBJ2-1, with 8 bases that match TRBD1. CDR3 length equals 15 residues. CDR1 LNHDA and CDR2 SQIVND come from the germline V gene (reference sequence). V trimming: 3 bases; J trimming: 6 bases; junction bases outside the gene matches: 7. CDR3 residues: CASSITIGTGNEQFF. The CDR3 nucleotides are TGTGCCAGTAGTATCACGATCGGGACAGGCAATGAGCAGTTCTTC.

The chain has TRBV28 and TRBJ2-3; D is unclear. This CDR3 has 10 amino acids. CDR1 MDHEN and CDR2 SYDVKM come from the germline V gene. V was pared by 10 bases and J by 9 bases, with 11 bases between. The CDR3 loop reads CATRLETQYF. DNA of the CDR3: TGTGCCACACGTCTAGAGACGCAGTATTTT. The variable domain in full, with the rest retrieved from reference TRBV28 and TRBJ2-3, is DVKVTQSSRYLVKRTGEKVFLECVQDMDHENMFWYRQDPGLGLRLIYFSYDVKMKEKGDIPEGYSVSREKKERFSLILESASTNQTSMYLCATRLETQYFGPGTRLTVL.

The chain couples TRBV9 to TRBJ1-2, with 10 nucleotides matching TRBD1. CDR1 and CDR2 (germline): SGDLS, YYNGEE. The CDR3 runs to 15 residues. V gave up 3 bases and J gave up 8 bases; unmatched junction bases: 10. In DNA, the CDR3 is TGTGCCAGCAGCGGATCCGGGACAGGGGTAAGGGGCTACACCTTC. Amino acids: CASSGSGTGVRGYTF.